The source of this T cell receptor beta chain is a study of T cell repertoires in cytomegalovirus infection. About the study: Public TCR beta signatures indicated both CMV infection and matching HLA type.

TCRdb recomputed calls from the reads with MiXCR, one row per CDR3 protein. The sample contains about a million distinct CDR3 sequences, 30% to 40% of which appear only once. General study points: HLA-C-restricted TCR beta clonotypes specific for CMV led the ex vivo response.

In regard to this clonotype: Antigen unknown.

This TCR was sampled from a human donor in good health (CMV status not recorded). Some clones in this sample may be carry-over from other donors' samples. The sample was cultured CD8+ T cells from PBMCs, taken from culture after CMV antigen stimulation.

This CDR3 is CASSLETAAGGQYF. The CDR3 DNA sequence: TGCGCCAGCAGCTTGGAGACCGCCGCCGGCGGCCAGTACTTC. The genes are TRBV5-1 and TRBJ2-5; no clear D. V was clipped by 0 bases and J by 10 bases, with 16 bases between them. Germline V lookup: CDR1 SGHRS, CDR2 YFSETQ. The length of the CDR3 is 14 residues. The complete variable domain, with remaining parts taken from reference TRBV5-1 and TRBJ2-5, reads KAGVTQTPRYLIKTRGQQVTLSCSPISGHRSVSWYQQTPGQGLQFLFEYFSETQRNKGNFPGRFSGRQFSNSRSEMNVSTLELGDSALYLCASSLETAAGGQYFGPGTRLLVL.